A single T cell receptor beta chain is shown here with its context. This specimen belongs to a study of blood T cell repertoires in COVID-19. Study overall: COVID-19 samples from acute and convalescent phases originated in the United States, Italy and Spain. PBMCs, B-cell-depleted T cells, or T cells were the source of the cDNA or gDNA that made up the material.

Authors' processing steps: Estimates of nucleated cell counts were drawn from the amplification of reference gene primers. Libraries were prepared by immunoSEQ multiplex PCR; TCRdb keeps only in-frame clonotypes and omits some of them. The DNA was the basis for D and trimming; V, J and clone size are from that table. Altogether tens of thousands of clones are present, 70% to 90% being singletons, with the ten largest covering about 21%. Losses at the gene ends were 1 base for V and 1 base for J; bases not matched to a gene: 2. CDR1 is MGHRA, CDR2 YSYEKL, per germline. The CDR3 has 17 amino acids. This TCR came from a human donor in a cohort sampled during active COVID-19. The chain is built from TRBV4-1 and TRBJ2-3; 13 nucleotides match TRBD2. The specimen sequenced was peripheral blood. In DNA, the CDR3 is TGCGCCAGCAGCCAAGGGGGGACTAGCGGGGGCACAGATACGCAGTATTTT. Residues: CASSQGGTSGGTDTQYF.